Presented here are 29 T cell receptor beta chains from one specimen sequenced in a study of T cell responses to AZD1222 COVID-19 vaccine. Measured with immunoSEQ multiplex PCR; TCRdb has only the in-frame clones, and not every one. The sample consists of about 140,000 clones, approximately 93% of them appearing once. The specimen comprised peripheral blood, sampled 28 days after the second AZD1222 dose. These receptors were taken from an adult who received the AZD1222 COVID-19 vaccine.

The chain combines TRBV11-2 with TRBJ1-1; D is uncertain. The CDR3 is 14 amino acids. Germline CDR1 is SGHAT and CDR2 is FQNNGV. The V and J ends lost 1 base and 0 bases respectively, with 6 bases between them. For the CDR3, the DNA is TGTGCCAGCAGCTTAGGGACGGTGAACACTGAAGCTTTCTTT. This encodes CASSLGTVNTEAFF.

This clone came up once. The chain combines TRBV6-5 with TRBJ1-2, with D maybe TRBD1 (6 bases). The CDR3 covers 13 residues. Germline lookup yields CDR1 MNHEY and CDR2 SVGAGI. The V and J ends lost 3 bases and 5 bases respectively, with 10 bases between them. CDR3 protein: CASSYDRLYGYTF. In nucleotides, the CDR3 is TGTGCCAGCAGTTATGACAGGTTATATGGCTACACCTTC.

The CDR3 loop reads CASSERVAPHEQFF. For the CDR3, the DNA is TGTGCCAGCAGTGAAAGGGTCGCCCCCCATGAGCAGTTCTTC. J is TRBJ2-1 and V is TRBV7-3; unclear D gene. Germline assignment: CDR1 SGHTA and CDR2 FQGTGA. CDR3 length: 14 amino acids. Trimming left V 6 bases short and J 8 bases short, with 17 bases between.

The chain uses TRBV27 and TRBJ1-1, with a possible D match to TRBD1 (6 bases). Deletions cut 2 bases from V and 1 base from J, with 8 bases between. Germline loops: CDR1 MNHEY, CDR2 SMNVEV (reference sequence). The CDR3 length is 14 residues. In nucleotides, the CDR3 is TGTGCCAGCAGTTTAGGGGACAAGAACACTGAAGCTTTCTTT. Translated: CASSLGDKNTEAFF.

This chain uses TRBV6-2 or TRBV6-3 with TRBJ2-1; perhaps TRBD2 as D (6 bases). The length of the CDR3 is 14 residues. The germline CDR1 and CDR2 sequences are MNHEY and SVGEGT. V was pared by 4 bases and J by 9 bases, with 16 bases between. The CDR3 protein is CASSFSPGALEQFF. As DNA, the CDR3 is TGTGCCAGCAGTTTCTCGCCGGGAGCCCTTGAGCAGTTCTTC.

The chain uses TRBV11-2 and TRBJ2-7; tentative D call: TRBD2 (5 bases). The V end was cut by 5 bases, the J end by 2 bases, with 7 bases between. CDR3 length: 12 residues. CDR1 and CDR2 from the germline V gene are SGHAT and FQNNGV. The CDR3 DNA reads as TGTGCCAGCAGCCCGGGAACCTACGAGCAGTACTTC. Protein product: CASSPGTYEQYF.

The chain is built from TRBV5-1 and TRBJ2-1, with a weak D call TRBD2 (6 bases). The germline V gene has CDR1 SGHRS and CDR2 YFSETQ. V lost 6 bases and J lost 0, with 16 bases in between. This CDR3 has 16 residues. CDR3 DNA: TGCGCCAGCACCCGGGGCGGGACTTTCTCCTACAATGAGCAGTTCTTC. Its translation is CASTRGGTFSYNEQFF.

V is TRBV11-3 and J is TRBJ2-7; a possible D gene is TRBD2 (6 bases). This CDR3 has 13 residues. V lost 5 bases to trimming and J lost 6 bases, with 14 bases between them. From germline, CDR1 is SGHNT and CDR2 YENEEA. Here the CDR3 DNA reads TGTGCCAGCAGCCCTGCGGGGACCCGCGAGCAGTACTTC. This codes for CASSPAGTREQYF.

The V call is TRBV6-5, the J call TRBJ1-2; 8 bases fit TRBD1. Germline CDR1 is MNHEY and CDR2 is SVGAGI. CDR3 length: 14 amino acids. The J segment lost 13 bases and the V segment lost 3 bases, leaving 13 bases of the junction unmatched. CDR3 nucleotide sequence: TGTGCCAGCAGTTATGACAATCTCAGGGGGCATGTCACCTTC. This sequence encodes CASSYDNLRGHVTF.

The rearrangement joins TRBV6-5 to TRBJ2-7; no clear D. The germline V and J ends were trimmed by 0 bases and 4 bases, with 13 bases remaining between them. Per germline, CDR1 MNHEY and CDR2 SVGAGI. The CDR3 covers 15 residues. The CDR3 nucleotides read TGTGCCAGCAGTTACTCCCCGACAAGGTCATACGAGCAGTACTTC. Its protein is CASSYSPTRSYEQYF.

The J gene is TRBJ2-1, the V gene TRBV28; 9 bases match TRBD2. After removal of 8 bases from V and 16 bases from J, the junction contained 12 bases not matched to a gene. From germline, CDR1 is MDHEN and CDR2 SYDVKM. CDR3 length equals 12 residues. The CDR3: CASAIRSGSTFF. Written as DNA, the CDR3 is TGTGCCAGCGCCATACGTAGCGGGAGTACATTCTTC. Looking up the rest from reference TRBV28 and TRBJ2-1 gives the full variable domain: DVKVTQSSRYLVKRTGEKVFLECVQDMDHENMFWYRQDPGLGLRLIYFSYDVKMKEKGDIPEGYSVSREKKERFSLILESASTNQTSMYLCASAIRSGSTFFGPGTRLTVL.

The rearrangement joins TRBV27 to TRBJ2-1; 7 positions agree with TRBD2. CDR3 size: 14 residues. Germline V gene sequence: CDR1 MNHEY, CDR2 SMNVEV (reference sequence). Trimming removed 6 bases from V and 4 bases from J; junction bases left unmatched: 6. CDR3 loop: CASRGGVTYNEQFF. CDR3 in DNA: TGTGCCAGCAGGGGGGGGGTCACTTACAATGAGCAGTTCTTC.

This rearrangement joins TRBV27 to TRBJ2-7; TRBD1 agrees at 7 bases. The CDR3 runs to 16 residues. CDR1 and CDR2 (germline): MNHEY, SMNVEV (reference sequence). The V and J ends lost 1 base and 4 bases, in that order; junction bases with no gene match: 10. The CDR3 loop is CASSLWLPGQYYEQYF. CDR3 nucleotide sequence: TGTGCCAGCAGTTTATGGCTCCCGGGACAGTATTACGAGCAGTACTTC.

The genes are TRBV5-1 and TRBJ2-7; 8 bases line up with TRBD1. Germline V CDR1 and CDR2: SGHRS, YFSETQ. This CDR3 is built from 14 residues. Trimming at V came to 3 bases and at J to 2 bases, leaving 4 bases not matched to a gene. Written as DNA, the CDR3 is TGCGCCAGCAGCTCCGGGACAGGCACCTACGAGCAGTACTTC. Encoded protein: CASSSGTGTYEQYF.

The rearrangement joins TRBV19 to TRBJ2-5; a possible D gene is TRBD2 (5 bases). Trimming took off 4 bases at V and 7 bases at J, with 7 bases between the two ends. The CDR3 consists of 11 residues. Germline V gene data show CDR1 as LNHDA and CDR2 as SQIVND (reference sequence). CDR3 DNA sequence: TGTGCCAGTAGTACTAGCCGGACCCAGTACTTC. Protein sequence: CASSTSRTQYF.

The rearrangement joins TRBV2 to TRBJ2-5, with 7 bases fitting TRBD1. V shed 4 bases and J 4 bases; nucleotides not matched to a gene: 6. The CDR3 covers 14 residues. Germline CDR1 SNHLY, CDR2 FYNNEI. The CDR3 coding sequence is TGTGCCAGCAGTGTTAGGACAGGAGGAGAGACCCAGTACTTC. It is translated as CASSVRTGGETQYF.

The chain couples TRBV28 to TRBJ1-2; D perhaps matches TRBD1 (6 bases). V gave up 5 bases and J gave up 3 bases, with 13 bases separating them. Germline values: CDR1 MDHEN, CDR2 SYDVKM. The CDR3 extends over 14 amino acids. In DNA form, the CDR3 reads TGTGCCAGCAGTCCTCAGGGGAGAGACTATGGCTACACCTTC. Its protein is CASSPQGRDYGYTF.

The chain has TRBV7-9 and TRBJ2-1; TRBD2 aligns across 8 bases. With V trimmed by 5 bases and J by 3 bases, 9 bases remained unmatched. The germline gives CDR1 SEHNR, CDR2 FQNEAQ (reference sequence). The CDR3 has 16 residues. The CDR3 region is CASSDLLGLDYNEQFF. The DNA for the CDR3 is TGTGCCAGCAGCGATTTATTGGGACTAGACTACAATGAGCAGTTCTTC.

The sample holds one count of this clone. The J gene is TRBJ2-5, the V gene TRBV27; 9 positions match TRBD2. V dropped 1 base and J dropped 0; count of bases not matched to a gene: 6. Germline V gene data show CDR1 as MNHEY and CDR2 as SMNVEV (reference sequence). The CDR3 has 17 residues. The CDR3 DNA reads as TGTGCCAGCAGTTTATATGGGCTAGCGGGGAACCAAGAGACCCAGTACTTC. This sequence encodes CASSLYGLAGNQETQYF.

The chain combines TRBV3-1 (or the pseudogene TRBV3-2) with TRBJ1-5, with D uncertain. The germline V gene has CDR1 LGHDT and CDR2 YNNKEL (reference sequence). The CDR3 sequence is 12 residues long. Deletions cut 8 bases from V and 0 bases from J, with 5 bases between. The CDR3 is CASGYSNQPQHF. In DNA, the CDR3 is TGTGCCAGCGGATATAGCAATCAGCCCCAGCATTTT.

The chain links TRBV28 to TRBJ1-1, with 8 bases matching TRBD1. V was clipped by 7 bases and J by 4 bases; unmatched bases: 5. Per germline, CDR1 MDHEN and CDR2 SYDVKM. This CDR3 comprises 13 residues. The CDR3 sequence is CASTGGAGTEAFF. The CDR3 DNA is TGTGCCAGCACAGGGGGCGCGGGCACTGAAGCTTTCTTT.

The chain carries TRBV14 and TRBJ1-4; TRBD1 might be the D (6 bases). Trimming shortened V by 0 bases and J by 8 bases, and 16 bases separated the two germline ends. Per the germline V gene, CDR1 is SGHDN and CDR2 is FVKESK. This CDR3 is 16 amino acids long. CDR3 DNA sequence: TGTGCCAGCAGCCAAGACCTTCCGGGGGCTAGCGAAAAACTGTTTTTT. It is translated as CASSQDLPGASEKLFF.

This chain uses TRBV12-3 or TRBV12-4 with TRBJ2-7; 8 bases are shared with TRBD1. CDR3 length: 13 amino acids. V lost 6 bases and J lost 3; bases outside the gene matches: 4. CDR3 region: CASRPGQGYEQYF. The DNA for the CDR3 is TGTGCCAGCAGGCCCGGACAGGGCTACGAGCAGTACTTC.

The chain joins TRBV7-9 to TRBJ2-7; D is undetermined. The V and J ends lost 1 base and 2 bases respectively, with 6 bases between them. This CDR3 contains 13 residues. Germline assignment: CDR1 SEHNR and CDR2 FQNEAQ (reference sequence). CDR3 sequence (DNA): TGTGCCAGCAGCTTAGGACGGGCCTACGAGCAGTACTTC. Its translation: CASSLGRAYEQYF.

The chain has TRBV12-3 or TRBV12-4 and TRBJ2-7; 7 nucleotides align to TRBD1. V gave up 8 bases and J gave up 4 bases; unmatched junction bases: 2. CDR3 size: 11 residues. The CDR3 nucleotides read TGTGCCAGCCAGGGGGATTACGAGCAGTACTTC. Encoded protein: CASQGDYEQYF.

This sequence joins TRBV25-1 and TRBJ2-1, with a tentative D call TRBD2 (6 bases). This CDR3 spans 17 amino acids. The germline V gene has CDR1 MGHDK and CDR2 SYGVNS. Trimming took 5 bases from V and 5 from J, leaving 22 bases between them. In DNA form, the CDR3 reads TGTGCCAGCAGTCGCCGAGACCGGGACTTACCTGACAATGAGCAGTTCTTC. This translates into CASSRRDRDLPDNEQFF.

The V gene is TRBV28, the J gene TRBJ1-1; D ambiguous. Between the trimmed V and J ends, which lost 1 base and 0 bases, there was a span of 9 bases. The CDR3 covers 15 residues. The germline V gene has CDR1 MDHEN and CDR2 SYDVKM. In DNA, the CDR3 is TGTGCCAGCAGTTTATCCCCTGGGATGAACACTGAAGCTTTCTTT. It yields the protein CASSLSPGMNTEAFF.

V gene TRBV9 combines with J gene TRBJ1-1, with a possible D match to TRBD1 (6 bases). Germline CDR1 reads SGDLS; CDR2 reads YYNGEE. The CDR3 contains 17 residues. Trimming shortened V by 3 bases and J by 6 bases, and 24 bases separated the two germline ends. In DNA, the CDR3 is TGTGCCAGCAGCGCTCCTTTGGAACAGGGCTGGGGCGCTGAAGCTTTCTTT. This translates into CASSAPLEQGWGAEAFF.

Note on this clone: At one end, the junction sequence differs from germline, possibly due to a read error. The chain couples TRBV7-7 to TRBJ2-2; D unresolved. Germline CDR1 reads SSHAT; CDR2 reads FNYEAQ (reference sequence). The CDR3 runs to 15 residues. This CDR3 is CASSLGWQNTGELFF. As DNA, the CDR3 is TGTGCTAGCAGCTTAGGCTGGCAAAACACCGGGGAGCTGTTTTTT.